Here is one TCR beta chain with its context. This clone was found a few times. Its antigen remains undetermined. Base qualities are not provided; no much larger clone lies one nucleotide away. This specimen includes other DNA sequences encoding the same CDR3. The sample comes from a study of metastatic and nonmetastatic thyroid tumors (dated by TCRdb to between 2020 and 2021). For context, the study as a whole: Repertoires from peripheral blood and from tumor or nodule tissue samples of malignant and benign thyroid patients were compared. What the study reported, not specific to this receptor: In both blood and tumor samples, TCR beta diversity was reported to be significantly higher in malignant tumors than in benign nodules.

As encoded in the germline V gene, CDR1 is LGHNT while CDR2 is FRNRAP. From the cysteine up to the phenylalanine, the CDR3 has a length of 16 residues. The only DNA kept is the CDR3, 48 bases in frame from the first base. A distance of 17 bases separates the germline ends of V and J, which lose 1 base and 5 bases respectively. No patient had received any treatment before thyroid surgery. Patient clinical samples collected from about 2011 to 2018 were retrospectively analysed using T-cell receptor beta sequencing. Receptor libraries were prepared by PCR. TCRdb lists the instrument as Illumina HiSeq 4000. High-throughput sequencing was used to profile the TCR beta-chain CDR3 region of every patient. Under the source paper's analysis protocol: The researchers built a classifier to tell apart papillary thyroid cancer patients with distant metastasis, based on CDR3 differences among clinicopathological groups. The Shannon index was used to measure repertoire diversity, and the Morisita-Horn index was used to measure how similar tumor and blood repertoires were. TCRdb reran the public reads through fastp at Q25 and MiXCR, keeping productive beta chains. The V and J calls follow TCRdb's processing rather than the paper's. The sample table holds about 23,000 clones, of which about 14% were seen once. More than 14% of the sample lies in the top ten.

The V and J segments used are TRBV12-5 and TRBJ2-5, and TRBD2 may be the D gene, going by 6 matching bases. The TCR sequence derives from a female donor with papillary thyroid cancer or a benign thyroid nodule (not recorded which). Some clones in this sample may be carry-over from other donors' samples. The specimen sequenced was tumor tissue. The base sequence is TGTGCTAGTGGTTTGGGATCAGCGGGTGGTCCGGAGACCCAGTACTTC. Its product reads: CASGLGSAGGPETQYF.